The text below deals with one T cell receptor (beta chain). The sample is drawn from a study of blood T cell repertoires in COVID-19. Generated by immunoSEQ multiplex PCR, the TCRdb table keeps only in-frame clones and is missing some. The sample includes about 140,000 clones, 88% of them seen just once. The specimen sequenced was peripheral blood. The sequence came from a human donor with COVID-19, enrolled during active disease. The donor label of this sample is uncertain.

The CDR3 sequence is CASSVYQGTLDTGELFF. In DNA form, the CDR3 reads TGTGCCAGCAGCGTTTATCAGGGCACCCTCGACACCGGGGAGCTGTTTTTT. The chain employs TRBV5-4 and TRBJ2-2; D perhaps matches TRBD1 (5 bases). This CDR3 spans 17 amino acids. Trimming cost V 4 bases and J 3 bases, with 19 bases left between them. Germline V gene lookup returns CDR1 SGHNT and CDR2 YYREEE (reference sequence).